One sample yielded the 10 T cell receptor beta chains listed below, sequenced in a study of T-cell reconstitution after alpha-beta-depleted transplantation in children. Construction of the TCRbeta library involved unique molecular identifiers. TCRdb redid the calling of the PCR reads with MiXCR, one entry per CDR3 protein. The sample has hundreds of thousands of distinct CDR3 sequences, 12% seen once. The material was PBMCs from the stem cell graft donor, obtained from the stem cell graft. The receptors were sampled from a human donor who donated a stem cell graft to a child with combined immunodeficiency.

This clonotype was seen a handful of times. This chain connects TRBV4-3 to TRBJ2-2; D assignment may be TRBD1 or TRBD2 (5 bases each). The CDR3 length is 16 residues. The V gene lost 0 bases and the J gene lost 6 bases, with 14 bases spanning the gap. The germline CDR1 and CDR2 sequences are LGHNA and YSLEER. CDR3 residues: CASSQDSQMGAGELFF. The CDR3 DNA sequence: TGCGCCAGCAGCCAAGATTCCCAGATGGGGGCCGGGGAGCTGTTTTTT.

This clonotype was found a few times. V gene TRBV5-4 combines with J gene TRBJ2-5, with unresolved D. The CDR3 has 13 amino acids. The V gene lost 1 base and the J gene lost 2 bases, with 6 bases spanning the gap. CDR1 is SGHNT and CDR2 is YYREEE in the germline V gene (reference sequence). The CDR3 reads CASSLIDQETQYF. The CDR3 nucleotides are TGTGCCAGCAGCTTGATAGATCAAGAGACCCAGTACTTC.

This clonotype was detected only a few times. The chain joins TRBV29-1 to TRBJ1-1; unclear D gene. V was pared by 3 bases and J by 6 bases, with 11 bases between. The CDR3 covers 12 residues. CDR1 is SQVTM and CDR2 is ANQGSEA in the germline V gene. The CDR3 loop reads CSVDAGSAEAFF. The CDR3 DNA reads TGCAGCGTTGATGCCGGGAGTGCTGAAGCTTTCTTT.

This clonotype was counted many times. The rearrangement joins TRBV20-1 to TRBJ2-3, with D perhaps matching TRBD1 (5 bases). This CDR3 region has 15 residues. CDR1 DFQATT and CDR2 SNEGSKA come from the germline V gene (reference sequence). Between the trimmed V and J ends, which lost 3 bases and 2 bases, there was a span of 15 bases. The CDR3 nucleotides read TGCAGTGCTAGTCGGGCCACAGGTTACACAGATACGCAGTATTTT. This codes for CSASRATGYTDTQYF.

The rearrangement uses TRBV11-2 and TRBJ2-7, with D possibly being TRBD2 (7 bases). Germline CDR1 SGHAT, CDR2 FQNNGV. The CDR3 covers 15 residues. The V end lost 7 bases, the J end lost 2 bases, and 18 bases lay between the germline ends. The CDR3 bases are TGTGCCAGCACCCCGGGGGCGGGGGAGCCCTACGAGCAGTACTTC. This gives the protein CASTPGAGEPYEQYF.

This clonotype was counted ten times or more. The chain recombines TRBV4-3 with TRBJ2-7; D call uncertain. The length of the CDR3 is 15 residues. Germline CDR1 is LGHNA and CDR2 is YSLEER. V was cut by 0 bases and J by 3 bases, with 12 bases left in between. The CDR3 reads CASSQDWGPHYEQYF. DNA of the CDR3: TGCGCCAGCAGCCAAGATTGGGGTCCCCACTACGAGCAGTACTTC.

The chain links TRBV6-1 to TRBJ2-5; 7 nucleotides line up with TRBD1. With V trimmed by 6 bases and J by 5 bases, 12 bases remained unmatched. The germline V gene encodes CDR1 MNHNS and CDR2 SASEGT. The CDR3 is 15 residues long. This chain's CDR3 is CASRDGQVLVETQYF. The CDR3 DNA follows: TGTGCCAGCAGGGACGGACAGGTCCTAGTTGAGACCCAGTACTTC.

The chain has TRBV29-1 and TRBJ2-3, with D perhaps matching TRBD1 (5 bases). Trimming took 7 bases from V and 1 from J, leaving 12 bases between them. The germline gives CDR1 SQVTM, CDR2 ANQGSEA. This CDR3 contains 13 residues. CDR3 sequence reads: CSGKVQGTDTQYF. The CDR3 nucleotides are TGCAGCGGCAAGGTACAGGGCACAGATACGCAGTATTTT.

This clonotype was counted between two and nine times. The chain is built from TRBV13 and TRBJ2-7; the D is unclear. The germline CDR1 and CDR2 sequences are PRHDT and FYEKMQ (reference sequence). V was clipped by 5 bases and J by 2 bases, with 16 bases between them. This CDR3 region has 15 residues. CDR3 in DNA: TGTGCCAGCAGCCCCAAACGGCCGGGTGCCTACGAGCAGTACTTC. It translates to CASSPKRPGAYEQYF.

In its sample, this clonotype was seen many times. The V and J genes are TRBV11-2 and TRBJ2-5; perhaps TRBD1 as D (6 bases). The V end lost 6 bases, the J end lost 2 bases, and 19 bases lay between the germline ends. Germline-derived CDR1 and CDR2 are SGHAT and FQNNGV. There are 16 residues in the CDR3. DNA for the CDR3: TGTGCCAGCAGGGGGGCAGTTACCTTCGATCAAGAGACCCAGTACTTC. Translation: CASRGAVTFDQETQYF.